This passage covers 30 T cell receptor beta chains from one sample sequenced in a study of CD8 T cells in Susac syndrome (dated by TCRdb to between 2018 and 2021). The library relied on the immunoSEQ multiplex PCR assay. RNA was extracted using the RNeasy kit, and about 0.5 to 1 microgram was reverse transcribed with random hexamers. Using fastp at Q25 and MiXCR, TCRdb reprocessed the public reads and kept productive beta chains. Rows with one shared CDR3 protein collapse into an entry with the most common genes and DNA. The sample table holds some 120,000 distinct CDR3 sequences, of which about 95% were seen once. The leading ten clones occupy roughly 0.13% of the sample. The sample taken for sequencing was CD4+ T cells from PBMCs. These receptors were obtained from a human donor in good health.

The chain links TRBV14 to TRBJ2-2; no clear D. CDR1 is SGHDN and CDR2 is FVKESK in the germline V gene. The length of the CDR3 is 13 residues. V lost 6 bases and J 5 bases, leaving 10 bases between the germline ends. The DNA for the CDR3 is TGTGCCAGCAGGGAACAGAGTACCGGGGAGCTGTTTTTT. Translated, it gives CASREQSTGELFF.

V usage is TRBV5-5 and J usage is TRBJ2-2; D gene ambiguous. The CDR3 covers 13 residues. V was pared by 0 bases and J by 1 base, with 1 base between. From germline, CDR1 is SGHKS and CDR2 YYEKEE (reference sequence). CDR3 sequence: CASSLVNTGELFF. As DNA, the CDR3 is TGTGCCAGCAGCTTGGTGAACACCGGGGAGCTGTTTTTT.

This chain joins TRBV29-1 and TRBJ2-1; D is uncertain. The V gene lost 4 bases and the J gene lost 1 base, with 8 bases spanning the gap. The CDR3 is made up of 13 amino acids. Germline CDR1 is SQVTM and CDR2 is ANQGSEA. The CDR3 region is CSVVGRSYNEQFF. CDR3 nucleotide sequence: TGCAGCGTTGTCGGAAGATCCTACAATGAGCAGTTCTTC.

This clonotype was seen a single time. The rearrangement links TRBV18 to TRBJ1-5, with 9 bases lining up with TRBD1. V lost 3 bases to trimming and J lost 0 bases; unmatched junction nucleotides: 0. The length of the CDR3 is 15 residues. Germline assignment: CDR1 KGHSH and CDR2 LQKENI. CDR3 nucleotide sequence: TGTGCCAGCTCACCGGGACAGGGTAGCAATCAGCCCCAGCATTTT. Translated, it gives CASSPGQGSNQPQHF. The complete variable domain, with remaining parts taken from reference TRBV18 and TRBJ1-5, reads NAGVMQNPRHLVRRRGQEARLRCSPMKGHSHVYWYRQLPEEGLKFMVYLQKENIIDESGMPKERFSAEFPKEGPSILRIQQVVRGDSAAYFCASSPGQGSNQPQHFGDGTRLSIL.

This chain uses TRBV5-1 with TRBJ2-3; 9 nucleotides line up with TRBD1. Germline assignment: CDR1 SGHRS and CDR2 YFSETQ. This CDR3 spans 13 amino acids. J gave up 4 bases and V 7 bases, and 4 bases lay outside the gene matches. The CDR3 spells CASGTGNADTQYF. As DNA, the CDR3 is TGCGCCAGCGGGACAGGGAATGCAGATACGCAGTATTTT.

The J gene is TRBJ2-1, the V gene TRBV4-2; 9 bases are shared with TRBD1. The junction had 5 bases not matched to a gene; V was cut back by 2 bases and J by 6 bases. The CDR3 spans 15 residues. Germline CDR1 LGHNA, CDR2 YNFKEQ. CDR3 nucleotides: TGTGCCAGCAGCCAAACCCGGGGACAGGGCAATGAGCAGTTCTTC. Protein product: CASSQTRGQGNEQFF.

This rearrangement joins TRBV20-1 to TRBJ2-5; 10 positions agree with TRBD2. The CDR3 covers 13 residues. Trimming took 5 bases from V and 5 from J; bases not matched to a gene: 5. The germline gives CDR1 DFQATT, CDR2 SNEGSKA (reference sequence). The CDR3 is CSARTSGTETQYF. The DNA of the CDR3 is TGCAGTGCTCGAACTAGCGGGACGGAGACCCAGTACTTC.

The chain recombines TRBV19 with TRBJ1-5, with 8 bases identical to TRBD1. The CDR3 consists of 16 residues. Germline V gene lookup returns CDR1 LNHDA and CDR2 SQIVND (reference sequence). Unmatched junction bases numbered 10, after V lost 6 bases and J lost 3 bases. CDR3 nucleotide sequence: TGTGCCAGTAGCAAAGCCGGACAGGGCGTCAATCAGCCCCAGCATTTT. Amino acid sequence: CASSKAGQGVNQPQHF.

CDR3 nucleotides: TGTGCCAGCAGTTCCCAGTTCGTCCAAGAGACCCAGTACTTC. It specifies CASSSQFVQETQYF. The rearrangement joins TRBV27 to TRBJ2-5; no reliable D call. Trimming removed 4 bases from V and 1 base from J, with 10 bases in between. CDR3 size: 14 residues. Germline V gene data show CDR1 as MNHEY and CDR2 as SMNVEV (reference sequence).

The rearrangement links TRBV5-1 to TRBJ2-5, with TRBD2 matching over 7 bases. Per the germline V gene, CDR1 is SGHRS and CDR2 is YFSETQ. CDR3 length: 14 amino acids. J lost 4 bases, V lost 6 bases, and 9 bases had no gene match. CDR3 sequence reads: CASTRDPGGETQYF. The CDR3 nucleotides are TGCGCCAGCACGCGTGACCCGGGGGGAGAGACCCAGTACTTC. The variable domain in full, with the rest retrieved from reference TRBV5-1 and TRBJ2-5, is KAGVTQTPRYLIKTRGQQVTLSCSPISGHRSVSWYQQTPGQGLQFLFEYFSETQRNKGNFPGRFSGRQFSNSRSEMNVSTLELGDSALYLCASTRDPGGETQYFGPGTRLLVL.

The chain joins TRBV12-3 or TRBV12-4 to TRBJ2-7; 10 bases are a match to TRBD2. The CDR3 totals 14 residues. V lost 5 bases and J lost 3; bases outside the gene matches: 4. The chain's CDR3 is CASSPWTSGYEQYF. Written as DNA, the CDR3 is TGTGCCAGCAGTCCTTGGACTAGCGGCTACGAGCAGTACTTC.

The chain combines TRBV30 with TRBJ1-5, with 7 bases matching TRBD1. CDR1 and CDR2 (germline): GTSNPN, SVGIG (reference sequence). V dropped 3 bases and J dropped 2; count of bases not matched to a gene: 4. The CDR3 spans 14 residues. The CDR3 loop is CAWRQTGGNQPQHF. The CDR3, as DNA: TGTGCCTGGAGGCAAACAGGGGGCAATCAGCCCCAGCATTTT.

This chain uses TRBV29-1 with TRBJ2-1, with 10 bases identical to TRBD2. Germline lookup yields CDR1 SQVTM and CDR2 ANQGSEA. The CDR3 extends over 13 amino acids. After removal of 4 bases from V and 9 bases from J, the junction contained 6 bases not matched to a gene. CDR3 region: CSVARLAGAEQFF. CDR3 bases: TGCAGCGTTGCAAGACTAGCGGGTGCTGAGCAGTTCTTC.

This chain connects TRBV10-3 to TRBJ1-5, with D possibly being TRBD1 (5 bases). The CDR3 sequence is 14 residues long. V was pared by 5 bases and J by 2 bases, with 10 bases between. Germline-derived CDR1 and CDR2 are ENHRY and SYGVKD. CDR3 residues: CAISTGVGNQPQHF. The CDR3 nucleotides read TGTGCCATCAGTACGGGGGTAGGCAATCAGCCCCAGCATTTT.

This chain joins TRBV5-1 and TRBJ2-2, with 12 bases that match TRBD2. Germline V gene data show CDR1 as SGHRS and CDR2 as YFSETQ. The junction had 4 bases not matched to a gene; V was cut back by 0 bases and J by 7 bases. This CDR3 is built from 16 residues. The CDR3 is CASSLGLAGANGELFF. The CDR3 DNA follows: TGCGCCAGCAGCTTGGGACTAGCGGGAGCGAACGGGGAGCTGTTTTTT.

V gene TRBV3-1 combines with J gene TRBJ2-7; no firm D call. V gave up 1 base and J gave up 3 bases, with 10 bases separating them. The CDR3 totals 14 residues. Germline-derived CDR1 and CDR2 are LGHDT and YNNKEL (reference sequence). Written as DNA, the CDR3 is TGTGCCAGCAGCCAAGGCTGGAAAAACTACGAGCAGTACTTC. Its translation: CASSQGWKNYEQYF.

V usage is TRBV7-2 and J usage is TRBJ2-7, with a weak D call TRBD1 (5 bases). CDR3 length equals 12 residues. V was cut by 6 bases and J by 4 bases, with 10 bases left in between. CDR1 is SGHTA, CDR2 FQGNSA, per germline. CDR3 in amino acids: CASSRGIYEQYF. The CDR3 DNA reads as TGTGCCAGCAGTAGGGGAATTTACGAGCAGTACTTC.

This chain connects TRBV5-1 to TRBJ2-2; 7 bases fit TRBD1. The ends lost 1 base at V and 6 bases at J; junction bases unmatched: 3. This CDR3 contains 14 residues. Germline V gene sequence: CDR1 SGHRS, CDR2 YFSETQ. Here the CDR3 reads CASSLSTGPGELFF. The CDR3 coding sequence is TGCGCCAGCAGCTTGTCGACAGGGCCCGGGGAGCTGTTTTTT.

This chain joins TRBV4-2 and TRBJ1-2, with D possibly being TRBD1 (5 bases). V lost 0 bases and J 4 bases, leaving 12 bases between the germline ends. There are 15 residues in the CDR3. Germline V gene lookup returns CDR1 LGHNA and CDR2 YNFKEQ. The CDR3 is CASSQEEVGTYGYTF. As DNA, the CDR3 is TGTGCCAGCAGCCAAGAGGAAGTTGGGACCTATGGCTACACCTTC.

The J gene is TRBJ2-7, the V gene TRBV19; 9 positions agree with TRBD1. V lost 9 bases to trimming and J lost 6 bases; unmatched junction nucleotides: 9. This CDR3 contains 13 residues. Germline V gene sequence: CDR1 LNHDA, CDR2 SQIVND (reference sequence). As DNA, the CDR3 is TGTGCCAGCTCGCCGGGACAGGGACGCGAGCAGTACTTC. The encoded protein is CASSPGQGREQYF.

The chain couples TRBV6-1 to TRBJ1-2; no definite D call. V lost 7 bases to trimming and J lost 8 bases, with 23 bases between them. The CDR3 totals 15 residues. The germline gives CDR1 MNHNS, CDR2 SASEGT. The DNA for the CDR3 is TGTGCCAGCACATCACAGACGTCCCCGCGGGGAGGCTACACCTTC. The encoded protein is CASTSQTSPRGGYTF.

The chain is built from TRBV5-4 and TRBJ2-3; tentatively, D is TRBD2 (6 bases). The CDR3 has 16 amino acids. V gave up 1 base and J gave up 0 bases, with 12 bases separating them. Germline CDR1 SGHNT, CDR2 YYREEE (reference sequence). In DNA form, the CDR3 reads TGTGCCAGCAGCTTGTGGCTGGGGGGAAGCACAGATACGCAGTATTTT. Encoded protein: CASSLWLGGSTDTQYF.

The V and J genes are TRBV2 and TRBJ2-5, with TRBD2 as a possible D gene (5 bases). The CDR3 length is 14 residues. V lost 8 bases to trimming and J lost 1 base, with 14 bases between them. The germline CDR1 and CDR2 sequences are SNHLY and FYNNEI. CDR3 in amino acids: CASSGSGIQETQYF. DNA of the CDR3: TGTGCCAGCTCCGGCAGCGGTATCCAAGAGACCCAGTACTTC. The full variable domain, completed using reference TRBV2 and TRBJ2-5, is EPEVTQTPSHQVTQMGQEVILRCVPISNHLYFYWYRQILGQKVEFLVSFYNNEISEKSEIFDDQFSVERPDGSNFTLKIRSTKLEDSAMYFCASSGSGIQETQYFGPGTRLLVL.

The chain's CDR3 is CASSHGGGNQPQHF. CDR3 nucleotides: TGTGCCAGCAGTCATGGAGGGGGCAATCAGCCCCAGCATTTT. This rearrangement joins TRBV27 to TRBJ1-5; perhaps TRBD1 as D (5 bases). This CDR3 is 14 amino acids long. CDR1 MNHEY and CDR2 SMNVEV come from the germline V gene (reference sequence). Between the trimmed V and J ends, which lost 5 bases and 2 bases, there was a span of 10 bases.

V and J are TRBV6-5 and TRBJ2-1, with 13 bases identical to TRBD2. Losses at the gene ends were 0 bases for V and 6 bases for J; bases not matched to a gene: 5. The CDR3 has 17 amino acids. The germline V gene encodes CDR1 MNHEY and CDR2 SVGAGI. In DNA form, the CDR3 reads TGTGCCAGCAGTTACTCTTTTCGACTAGCGGGGGGCAATGAGCAGTTCTTC. It codes for CASSYSFRLAGGNEQFF.

This chain uses TRBV7-9 with TRBJ1-3; no clear D gene. This CDR3 has 12 amino acids. Germline V gives CDR1 SEHNR, CDR2 FQNEAQ (reference sequence). The V and J ends lost 4 bases and 7 bases respectively, with 8 bases between them. The CDR3: CASSSQRNTIYF. The CDR3 coding sequence is TGTGCCAGCAGCTCGCAGAGGAACACCATATATTTT.

CDR3: CASSLGTGKAVSGANVLTF. The CDR3 DNA is TGTGCCAGCAGTTTGGGGACAGGGAAGGCAGTCTCTGGGGCCAACGTCCTGACTTTC. The chain uses TRBV27 and TRBJ2-6; 9 bases align to TRBD1. Trimming took 3 bases from V and 0 from J; bases not matched to a gene: 9. Per the germline V gene, CDR1 is MNHEY and CDR2 is SMNVEV (reference sequence). The CDR3 runs to 19 residues. Complete variable domain (other parts from reference TRBV27 and TRBJ2-6): EAQVTQNPRYLITVTGKKLTVTCSQNMNHEYMSWYRQDPGLGLRQIYYSMNVEVTDKGDVPEGYKVSRKEKRNFPLILESPSPNQTSLYFCASSLGTGKAVSGANVLTFGAGSRLTVL.

V and J are TRBV2 and TRBJ2-5, with a tentative D call TRBD1 (5 bases). Germline V gene sequence: CDR1 SNHLY, CDR2 FYNNEI. Trimming pared 2 bases from V and 0 bases from J, leaving 13 bases between. The CDR3 spans 16 residues. In DNA, the CDR3 is TGTGCCAGCAGTGAATTTCGGGCAGGGAACCAAGAGACCCAGTACTTC. Amino acid sequence: CASSEFRAGNQETQYF.

The rearrangement joins TRBV6-4 to TRBJ2-2, with 9 bases fitting TRBD1. V lost 8 bases, J lost 2 bases, and 3 bases stayed unmatched. Germline V gene data show CDR1 as MRHNA and CDR2 as SNTAGT. This CDR3 spans 14 amino acids. The CDR3 sequence: CASGGQGNTGELFF. The CDR3 DNA is TGTGCCAGCGGGGGACAGGGAAACACCGGGGAGCTGTTTTTT.

The V and J genes are TRBV15 and TRBJ2-1; 11 bases line up with TRBD2. CDR1 and CDR2 from the germline V gene are LNHNV and YYDKDF (reference sequence). CDR3 length: 16 residues. V was pared by 0 bases and J by 6 bases, with 4 bases of the junction left unmatched. CDR3: CATSRELLAGVNEQFF. In DNA form, the CDR3 reads TGTGCCACCAGCAGAGAACTACTAGCGGGAGTCAATGAGCAGTTCTTC. The full variable domain, completed using reference TRBV15 and TRBJ2-1, is DAMVIQNPRYQVTQFGKPVTLSCSQTLNHNVMYWYQQKSSQAPKLLFHYYDKDFNNEADTPDNFQSRRPNTSFCFLDIRSPGLGDTAMYLCATSRELLAGVNEQFFGPGTRLTVL.